The rows below give T cell receptor beta chains drawn from one sample of a study of CD8 T cells in Susac syndrome. TCRdb independently ran MiXCR on the immunoSEQ multiplex PCR reads; one entry per CDR3 protein. The sample has some 110,000 distinct CDR3 sequences, around 96% seen once; the top ten hold roughly 0.13%. Input material: CD4+ T cells from PBMCs. The receptor set was obtained from a human donor with Susac syndrome. Each CDR3 is given with its conserved first and last residue. The order of the fields is J gene, clone size, D gene, V gene, CDR3 protein, CDR3 DNA. A D gene is named only where the DNA matches it firmly. Clone size is not always given. Where it is, it says once, few, many or a class for expanded clones.

TRBJ1-2 NA NA TRBV4-2 CASSQDPNRRDYGYTF TGTGCCAGCAGCCAAGATCCCAACAGGAGAGACTATGGCTACACCTTC
TRBJ2-3 NA NA TRBV30 CAWSRGNALSTDTQYF TGTGCCTGGAGTCGGGGGAACGCTCTTAGCACAGATACGCAGTATTTT
TRBJ2-1 NA TRBD2 TRBV29-1 CSVKGTSGSYNEQFF TGCAGCGTTAAAGGGACTAGCGGTTCCTACAATGAGCAGTTCTTC
TRBJ2-5 NA NA TRBV20-1 CSARDEPGTIETQYF TGCAGTGCTAGGGACGAACCCGGGACAATAGAGACCCAGTACTTC
TRBJ2-7 NA NA TRBV29-1 CSVRRDSYEQYF TGCAGCGTGAGGAGAGACTCCTACGAGCAGTACTTC
TRBJ2-3 NA NA TRBV6-5 CASRNGPDTDTQYF TGTGCCAGCAGGAATGGACCCGACACAGATACGCAGTATTTT
TRBJ1-5 NA NA TRBV20-1 CSATGGPEPQHF TGCAGTGCTACGGGCGGACCCGAGCCCCAGCATTTT
TRBJ2-5 NA TRBD1 TRBV30 CAWKFSGGETQYF TGTGCCTGGAAGTTTTCAGGGGGAGAGACCCAGTACTTC
TRBJ2-5 NA TRBD2 TRBV18 CASSPPQGLAVQETQYF TGTGCCAGCTCACCACCACAGGGACTAGCGGTCCAAGAGACCCAGTACTTC
TRBJ2-3 NA TRBD1 TRBV9 CASSVNTGQGPQYF TGTGCCAGCAGCGTAAACACAGGACAGGGGCCCCAGTATTTT
TRBJ2-1 few TRBD2 TRBV11-2 CASSSGLAGGVEQFF TGTGCCAGCAGCTCGGGACTAGCGGGAGGAGTTGAGCAGTTCTTC
TRBJ1-3 NA NA TRBV30 CAWSSTGSGNTIYF TGTGCCTGGAGTTCGACAGGCTCTGGAAACACCATATATTTT